The 26 T cell receptor beta chains listed next were all sequenced from one sample in a study of shared clonotypes between healthy human individuals. CD45RO-negative CD8 cells positively selected for CCR7 made up the naive population, which excluded terminally differentiated effector memory CD45RA+ cells. The assay was immunoSEQ multiplex PCR, and TCRdb's table has in-frame clones only and misses some. The table lists millions of clones, 85% to 95% of them singletons. The sample comprised naive CD8+ T cells sorted from blood. The receptors derive from a man in his late teens or twenties in good health.

The chain combines TRBV5-8 with TRBJ2-2; D unresolved. Trimming removed 2 bases from V and 7 bases from J, with 15 bases in between. The CDR3 has 15 residues. Germline CDR1 and CDR2: SGHTS and YDEGEE. CDR3 sequence: CASSLGQPKDGELFF. The CDR3 DNA follows: TGTGCCAGCAGCTTAGGCCAGCCTAAGGACGGGGAGCTGTTTTTT.

This clone has only a few counts. The chain is built from TRBV30 and TRBJ2-1; D tentatively reads TRBD1 or TRBD2 (5 bases each). Germline values: CDR1 GTSNPN, CDR2 SVGIG (reference sequence). V dropped 1 base and J dropped 2 bases, with 15 bases sitting between them. The CDR3 is 16 amino acids. In DNA form, the CDR3 reads TGTGCCTGGAGTGAGACCCCCGGGACGGCCTACAATGAGCAGTTCTTC. This sequence encodes CAWSETPGTAYNEQFF.

As to this clone: The same CDR3 also results from other DNA sequences found in this sample. The chain recombines TRBV4-1 with TRBJ2-2; no clear D gene. This CDR3 region has 14 residues. The V gene's germline CDR1 is MGHRA and CDR2 YSYEKL. V lost 1 base to trimming and J lost 6 bases, with 9 bases between them. CDR3 bases: TGCGCCAGCAGCCAAGTTATTAGGGCCGGGGAGCTGTTTTTT. Translation gives CASSQVIRAGELFF.

This sequence joins TRBV19 and TRBJ1-4; TRBD1 is a possible D gene (5 bases). V was pared by 4 bases and J by 6 bases, with 18 bases between. The germline V gene encodes CDR1 LNHDA and CDR2 SQIVND (reference sequence). The CDR3 consists of 16 residues. The CDR3 loop reads CASSTLVGGLDEKLFF. CDR3 DNA: TGTGCCAGTAGTACCCTCGTGGGGGGGTTGGATGAAAAACTGTTTTTT.

This chain links TRBV19 with TRBJ2-7; TRBD2 might be the D (5 bases). V dropped 6 bases and J dropped 0 bases, with 9 bases sitting between them. The CDR3 covers 13 residues. CDR1 and CDR2 (germline): LNHDA, SQIVND (reference sequence). CDR3 sequence reads: CASSSGISYEQYF. In DNA form, the CDR3 reads TGTGCCAGTAGCTCCGGGATCTCCTACGAGCAGTACTTC.

This chain joins TRBV5-4 and TRBJ2-5; tentatively, D is TRBD2 (5 bases). V lost 4 bases to trimming and J lost 5 bases, with 12 bases between them. CDR1 and CDR2 (germline): SGHNT, YYREEE (reference sequence). The CDR3 is 13 residues long. Here the CDR3 reads CASSPDQRETQYF. The CDR3 DNA reads as TGTGCCAGCAGCCCGGACCAGCGGGAGACCCAGTACTTC.

The gene calls are TRBV11-2 and TRBJ2-2; 9 positions match TRBD2. J lost 4 bases, V lost 5 bases, and 5 bases had no gene match. The CDR3 is 15 amino acids. CDR1 is SGHAT, CDR2 FQNNGV, per germline. The CDR3 reads CASSISGSGTGELFF. The DNA of the CDR3 is TGTGCCAGCAGCATTAGCGGGAGTGGCACCGGGGAGCTGTTTTTT.

The gene calls are TRBV25-1 and TRBJ1-4; tentative D call: TRBD1 (6 bases). The CDR3 covers 16 residues. CDR1 is MGHDK and CDR2 is SYGVNS in the germline V gene. The germline V and J ends were trimmed by 2 bases and 2 bases, with 12 bases remaining between them. The CDR3 nucleotides read TGTGCCAGCAGTGAAGGCAGGGGTGGCACTAATGAAAAACTGTTTTTT. Protein: CASSEGRGGTNEKLFF.

Points on this clone: Within the sample, other DNA sequences also encode this same CDR3. The V and J genes are TRBV2 and TRBJ1-1; no definite D call. The CDR3 extends over 10 amino acids. Trimming left V 1 base short and J 7 bases short, with 1 base between. Germline CDR1 reads SNHLY; CDR2 reads FYNNEI. CDR3 bases: TGTGCCAGCAGTGAAGGTGAAGCTTTCTTT. It specifies CASSEGEAFF.

This sequence joins TRBV9 and TRBJ2-7; 7 nucleotides line up with TRBD2. The CDR3 loop spans 14 amino acids. V was pared by 3 bases and J by 3 bases, with 6 bases of the junction left unmatched. Germline V gives CDR1 SGDLS, CDR2 YYNGEE. The CDR3 loop is CASSGTTSDYEQYF. The DNA of the CDR3 is TGTGCCAGCAGCGGGACAACTAGCGACTACGAGCAGTACTTC.

The rearrangement links TRBV7-2 to TRBJ1-5; D is unclear. The germline CDR1 and CDR2 sequences are SGHTA and FQGNSA. The V gene lost 7 bases and the J gene lost 0 bases, with 10 bases spanning the gap. CDR3 length: 14 amino acids. As DNA, the CDR3 is TGTGCCAGCAACTTCGGATATAGCAATCAGCCCCAGCATTTT. It specifies CASNFGYSNQPQHF. Full variable domain (missing parts from reference TRBV7-2 and TRBJ1-5): GAGVSQSPSNKVTEKGKDVELRCDPISGHTALYWYRQSLGQGLEFLIYFQGNSAPDKSGLPSDRFSAERTGGSVSTLTIQRTQQEDSAVYLCASNFGYSNQPQHFGDGTRLSIL.

The chain links TRBV30 to TRBJ1-5, with 8 bases matching TRBD1. The J segment lost 6 bases and the V segment lost 2 bases, leaving 9 bases of the junction unmatched. The CDR3 is made up of 15 amino acids. Germline assignment: CDR1 GTSNPN and CDR2 SVGIG (reference sequence). CDR3 in DNA: TGTGCCTGGAGTTTTAAGACAGGGGTAACTCAGCCCCAGCATTTT. Its protein product is CAWSFKTGVTQPQHF.

V usage is TRBV4-2 and J usage is TRBJ1-1, with D perhaps matching TRBD1 (6 bases). The CDR3 loop spans 19 amino acids. The V gene's germline CDR1 is LGHNA and CDR2 YNFKEQ. V lost 2 bases, J lost 3 bases, and 25 bases lay in between. CDR3 amino acids: CASSQFGTTFGNGDTEAFF. In nucleotides, the CDR3 is TGTGCCAGCAGCCAATTCGGGACAACTTTCGGGAACGGGGACACTGAAGCTTTCTTT.

This clone was detected ten times or more. The rearrangement joins TRBV29-1 to TRBJ1-1; D ambiguous. Trimming shortened V by 4 bases and J by 0 bases, and 6 bases separated the two germline ends. This CDR3 has 12 residues. Per the germline V gene, CDR1 is SQVTM and CDR2 is ANQGSEA. The CDR3, as DNA: TGCAGCGTTGGTAGAATGAACACTGAAGCTTTCTTT. This codes for CSVGRMNTEAFF.

Only one count was recorded for this clone. This chain joins TRBV28 and TRBJ2-7; D remains unclear. In germline, CDR1 is MDHEN, CDR2 SYDVKM. This CDR3 spans 14 amino acids. V was trimmed by 3 bases and J by 1 base, leaving 10 bases between them. The CDR3 loop is CASSLAESSYEQYF. Here the CDR3 DNA reads TGTGCCAGCAGTTTGGCCGAGAGTTCCTACGAGCAGTACTTC.

The chain recombines TRBV4-1 with TRBJ2-7; 9 positions agree with TRBD1. The CDR3 loop spans 16 amino acids. J was trimmed by 1 base and V by 4 bases; bases with no gene match: 8. Germline CDR1 and CDR2: MGHRA and YSYEKL. CDR3 in amino acids: CASSLLPGQGSYEQYF. The CDR3 coding sequence is TGCGCCAGCAGCCTACTACCGGGACAGGGATCCTACGAGCAGTACTTC.

This chain uses TRBV10-1 with TRBJ2-7, with 9 bases lining up with TRBD2. The V and J ends lost 6 bases and 5 bases, in that order; junction bases with no gene match: 11. This CDR3 is 15 amino acids long. Germline V gives CDR1 WNHNN, CDR2 SYGVQD (reference sequence). The CDR3 protein is CASSPGVAGVHEQYF. The DNA of the CDR3 is TGCGCCAGCAGCCCCGGGGTAGCGGGAGTCCACGAGCAGTACTTC.

The CDR3 here is CASTPEVTEAFF. The DNA of the CDR3 is TGTGCCAGCACCCCGGAGGTCACTGAAGCTTTCTTT. The chain employs TRBV7-9 and TRBJ1-1; no clear D gene. Per the germline V gene, CDR1 is SEHNR and CDR2 is FQNEAQ (reference sequence). This CDR3 has 12 amino acids. The ends were cut back, 7 bases at V and 4 bases at J, with 10 bases in the middle.

Note on this clone: The junction shows a germline mismatch at one end, possibly a read error. The gene calls are TRBV7-9 and TRBJ1-6; D may be TRBD1 (5 bases). The CDR3 covers 13 residues. Germline V gives CDR1 SEHNR, CDR2 FQNEAQ (reference sequence). CDR3 coding DNA: TGTGCCAGCAGTCCTGACAGTGGGAACAGTGAAATATTT. Residues: CASSPDSGNSEIF.

This clone was picked up one time. The chain couples TRBV30 to TRBJ1-5, with unresolved D. The CDR3 contains 15 residues. Per germline, CDR1 GTSNPN and CDR2 SVGIG (reference sequence). V lost 0 bases, J lost 7 bases, and 16 bases lay in between. This CDR3 reads CAWSVSGWLGQPQHF. As DNA, the CDR3 is TGTGCCTGGAGTGTATCAGGTTGGTTAGGACAGCCCCAGCATTTT.

V gene TRBV30 combines with J gene TRBJ2-1; 8 nucleotides match TRBD2. CDR1 GTSNPN and CDR2 SVGIG come from the germline V gene (reference sequence). The CDR3 has 13 residues. The chain's CDR3 is CGVREENYNEQFF. CDR3 nucleotides: TGTGGGGTGCGGGAGGAGAACTACAATGAGCAGTTCTTC.

The chain links TRBV4-3 to TRBJ2-5; 12 nucleotides match TRBD2. This CDR3 spans 18 amino acids. Trimming cost V 0 bases and J 1 base; bases outside gene matches: 6. Germline loops: CDR1 LGHNA, CDR2 YSLEER. The CDR3 reads CASSQEVGLAGFQETQYF. DNA for the CDR3: TGCGCCAGCAGCCAAGAGGTCGGACTAGCGGGGTTCCAAGAGACCCAGTACTTC.

This chain connects TRBV6-4 to TRBJ2-1; 8 bases line up with TRBD1. CDR3 length: 15 residues. Trimming removed 5 bases from V and 4 bases from J; junction bases left unmatched: 7. Germline CDR1 is MRHNA and CDR2 is SNTAGT. The CDR3 region is CASSIGTGPYNEQFF. The CDR3 DNA reads as TGTGCCAGCAGTATAGGGACAGGACCTTACAATGAGCAGTTCTTC.

This clone was found once. The rearrangement links TRBV9 to TRBJ1-1, with 7 nucleotides matching TRBD1. J lost 4 bases, V lost 2 bases, and 5 bases had no gene match. CDR1 is SGDLS, CDR2 YYNGEE, per germline. This CDR3 is 14 amino acids long. CDR3 coding DNA: TGTGCCAGCAGCGTGCAGGGGGGAGGCACTGAAGCTTTCTTT. Amino acid sequence: CASSVQGGGTEAFF. Using reference TRBV9 and TRBJ1-1 for the parts outside the CDR3, the full variable domain is DSGVTQTPKHLITATGQRVTLRCSPRSGDLSVYWYQQSLDQGLQFLIQYYNGEERAKGNILERFSAQQFPDLHSELNLSSLELGDSALYFCASSVQGGGTEAFFGQGTRLTVV.

The J gene is TRBJ2-3, the V gene TRBV5-1, with a possible D match to TRBD2 (6 bases). Per the germline V gene, CDR1 is SGHRS and CDR2 is YFSETQ. Trimming shortened V by 4 bases and J by 6 bases, and 6 bases separated the two germline ends. This CDR3 region has 11 residues. The CDR3 is CASSAGDTQYF. In DNA, the CDR3 is TGCGCCAGCAGCGCGGGGGATACGCAGTATTTT.

The chain uses TRBV7-8 and TRBJ1-2; weak D call: TRBD1 (5 bases). The CDR3 sequence is 15 residues long. Germline loops: CDR1 SGHVS, CDR2 FQNEAQ. The V gene lost 1 base and the J gene lost 4 bases, with 13 bases spanning the gap. CDR3 protein: CASSLGGEGSYGYTF. DNA for the CDR3: TGTGCCAGCAGCTTAGGTGGGGAGGGGTCCTATGGCTACACCTTC. Supplemented by reference TRBV7-8 and TRBJ1-2, the full variable domain reads GAGVSQSPRYKVAKRGQDVALRCDPISGHVSLFWYQQALGQGPEFLTYFQNEAQLDKSGLPSDRFFAERPEGSVSTLKIQRTQQEDSAVYLCASSLGGEGSYGYTFGSGTRLTVV.